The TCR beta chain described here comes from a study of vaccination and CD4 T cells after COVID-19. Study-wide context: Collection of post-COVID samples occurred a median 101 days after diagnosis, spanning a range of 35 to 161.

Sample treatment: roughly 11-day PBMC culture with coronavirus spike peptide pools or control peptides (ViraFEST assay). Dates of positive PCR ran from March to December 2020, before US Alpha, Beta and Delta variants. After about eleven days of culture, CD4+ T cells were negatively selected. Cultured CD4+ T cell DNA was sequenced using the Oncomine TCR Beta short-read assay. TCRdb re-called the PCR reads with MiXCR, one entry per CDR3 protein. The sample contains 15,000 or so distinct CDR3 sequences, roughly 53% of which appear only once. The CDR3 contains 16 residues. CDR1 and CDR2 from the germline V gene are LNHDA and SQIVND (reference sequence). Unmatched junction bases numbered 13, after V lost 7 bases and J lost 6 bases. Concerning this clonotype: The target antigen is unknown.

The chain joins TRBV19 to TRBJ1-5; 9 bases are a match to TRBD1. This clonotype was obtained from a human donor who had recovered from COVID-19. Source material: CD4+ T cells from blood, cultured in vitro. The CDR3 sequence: CASMRIDRGSFQPQHF. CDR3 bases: TGTGCCAGTATGAGGATTGACAGGGGGTCCTTTCAGCCCCAGCATTTT.